This TCR beta chain originates from a study of early T cells in non-severe SARS-CoV-2 infection (dated by TCRdb to about 2021). Some background on the complete study: Bulk RNA from unsorted whole blood was used for TCR sequencing, so alpha and beta chains could not be paired.

The study was a case-control design nested within a healthcare worker cohort in London, UK, with weekly nasopharyngeal swab PCR tests and blood sampling. Healthcare workers were recruited between 23 and 31 March 2020, during the week of the UK lockdown, and were followed weekly for up to about 15 weeks. The library relied on 5' RACE. The sequencing machine was a NextSeq 500. To correct for sequencing error and PCR bias, the TCR library protocol tagged individual cDNA molecules with unique molecular identifiers. Both TCR alpha and beta chains were sequenced, and tight co-correlation was observed between alpha and beta sequence abundances in each sample. Per the authors' processing: V gene, J gene and CDR3 annotation of TCR sequences was performed with Decombinator V4. TCRs were defined as expanded if a significant change between any two time points was detected under a Poisson model with p below 0.0001. TCR abundances were normalised to the total number of TCRs sequenced in each sample and reported as counts per million. TRAV1-2 paired with TRAJ12, TRAJ20 or TRAJ33 defined MAIT TCRs, while TRAV10 paired with TRAJ18 defined iNKT TCRs. VDJdb, accessed 1 November 2021, was searched for CMV, EBV and SARS-CoV-2 annotated TCRs, excluding TCRs annotated for multiple antigens. TCRdb cleaned the public reads at Q25 with fastp, built clones with MiXCR and kept in-frame beta chains. Records with the same CDR3 protein are collapsed into one entry carrying the most frequent genes and DNA. The V and J calls here are based on TCRdb, not the publication. The sample table shows 50,000 or so distinct CDR3 sequences, and about 12% are seen once. 9.5% to 13% of the sample rests with the top ten.

This clonotype occurred many times. What this receptor recognizes is not known. No base quality information exists; no much larger clone differs at one position. Reading from cysteine to phenylalanine, the CDR3 counts 17 amino acids. The DNA shown is the 51-base CDR3, in frame from base 1. CDR1 and CDR2 are drawn from the germline V gene: MNHNS, SASEGT. The trim is 2 bases for V and 5 bases for J, with a gap of 20 bases between the germline ends. Summary of the overall study and its limitations: VDJdb matching was skewed toward anti-spike CD8 responses and likely underestimated virus-specific expansions by missing private and CD4 specificities.

The TCR comes from an adult who was a healthcare worker with PCR-confirmed SARS-CoV-2 infection or an uninfected control (not recorded which). The chain joins TRBV6-1 to TRBJ2-3, with TRBD1 as a weak D call on 5 bases. Sample: whole blood. The CDR3 region: CASSEQVGQSVKDTQYF. The nucleotide sequence reads as follows: TGTGCCAGCAGTGAACAGGTGGGGCAGTCTGTGAAAGATACGCAGTATTTT.